This record covers a single T cell receptor beta chain. The read halts 3 residues ahead of the CDR3 end, with the missing end drawn from the germline J gene. Some clones are missing from TCRdb's copy, which holds only in-frame ones; the method was immunoSEQ multiplex PCR. The sample includes about 36,000 clones. This CDR3 is 14 amino acids long. Germline lookup yields CDR1 SQVTM and CDR2 ANQGSEA. All donors had a single incident cervical HPV16 infection, not prevalent. MY09/MY11 PCR detected cervical HPV DNA; dot-blot assigned genotypes. The data originate from a study of T cells in women clearing cervical HPV infection. Looking at the study overall: No precancer developed; the control's incident HPV16 infection cleared within 12 months.

This TCR was sampled from a woman aged 18 to 69 with a cervical HPV16 infection that either progressed to CIN3+ or cleared (not recorded which). Sequencing input: blood buffy coat. The J gene is TRBJ2-5, the V gene TRBV29-1; TRBD1 matches at 7 bases. The sequenced CDR3 bases are TGCAGCCTAAACCGGGACAGAGGCACAGATACC. Translation: CSLNRDRGTDT. The CDR3 reads in full as CSLNRDRGTDTQYF.